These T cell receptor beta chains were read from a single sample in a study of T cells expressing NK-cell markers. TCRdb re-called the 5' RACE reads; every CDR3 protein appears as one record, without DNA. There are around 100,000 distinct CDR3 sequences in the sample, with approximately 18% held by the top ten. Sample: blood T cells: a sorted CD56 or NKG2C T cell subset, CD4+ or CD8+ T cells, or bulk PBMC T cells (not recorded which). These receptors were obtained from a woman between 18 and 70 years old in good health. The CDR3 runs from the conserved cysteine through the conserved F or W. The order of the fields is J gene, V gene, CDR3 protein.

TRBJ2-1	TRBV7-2	CASSPLGGEGYNEQFF
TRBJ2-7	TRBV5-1	CASSLGGVREQYF
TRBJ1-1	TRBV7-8	CASSPRKGLNTEAFF
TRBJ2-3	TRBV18	CASSPAGAGTDTQYF
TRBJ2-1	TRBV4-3	CASSQDGAEAYNEQFF
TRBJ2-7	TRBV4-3	CASSQSGAAYEQYF
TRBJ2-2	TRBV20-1	CSASALNTGELFF
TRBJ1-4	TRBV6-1	CASSRGPVVEKLFF
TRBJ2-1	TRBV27	CASSLRRGGSYNEQFF
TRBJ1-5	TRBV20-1	CSARVPDLANQPQHF
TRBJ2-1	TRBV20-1	CSASPMAGRAYNEQFF
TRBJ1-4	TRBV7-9	CASSLKRTNEKLFF
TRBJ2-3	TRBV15	CATSLSRENTDTQYF
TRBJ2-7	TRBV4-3	CASSQDLDRESSYEQYF
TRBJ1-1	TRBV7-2	CATTGGLNTEAFF
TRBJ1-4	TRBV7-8	CASSLWGNEKLFF
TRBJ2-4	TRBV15	CATSEPTLAKNIQYF
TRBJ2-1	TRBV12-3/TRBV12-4	CASSLTGLAEQFF
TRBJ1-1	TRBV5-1	CASSLASGAGTEAFF
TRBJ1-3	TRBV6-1	CASRTLQGPGNTIYF
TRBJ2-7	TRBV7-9	CASGPGTGMIHEQYF
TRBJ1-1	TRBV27	CASSRQGARTEAFF
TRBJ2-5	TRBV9	CASSAPEPESYQETQYF
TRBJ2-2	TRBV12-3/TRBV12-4	CASSSPGSGELFF
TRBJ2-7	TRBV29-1	CSVEGQGEQYF
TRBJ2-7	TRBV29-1	CSELDFYSSYEQYF
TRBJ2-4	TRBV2	CASSVSGPLAENIQYF
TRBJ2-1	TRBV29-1	CSAPTPDNEQFF
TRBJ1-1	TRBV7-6	CASSSLTEAFF
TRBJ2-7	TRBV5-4	CASSPAGTENYEQYF
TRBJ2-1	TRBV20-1	CSARDAVWGEQFF
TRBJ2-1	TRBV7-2	CASSLAVSFPGSYNEQFF
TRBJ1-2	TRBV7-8	CASSIKTGKTNYGYTF
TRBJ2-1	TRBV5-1	CASSFSADNEQFF
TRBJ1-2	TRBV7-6	CASSRTGEGYTF
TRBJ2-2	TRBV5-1	CASSFRSQGTTGELFF
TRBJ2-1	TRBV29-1	CRIGLAGNNEQFF
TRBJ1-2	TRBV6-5	CASSYSGRDLRGYTF
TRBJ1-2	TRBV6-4	CASSTTGLHDNYTF
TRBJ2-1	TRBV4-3	CASSQEASQVGYEQFF
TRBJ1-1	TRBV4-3	CASSQRQGTEAFF
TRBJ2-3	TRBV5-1	CASSPGDKSGSDTQYF
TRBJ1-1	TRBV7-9	CASSSETSSLNTEAFF
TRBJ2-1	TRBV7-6	CASSFLASKVNEQFF
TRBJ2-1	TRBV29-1	CSVGGGAYNEQFF
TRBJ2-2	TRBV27	CASSLRLAGETGELFF
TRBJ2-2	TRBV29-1	CSVGQPNTGELFF
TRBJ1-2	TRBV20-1	CSARSSSVYTF